The T cell receptor (beta chain) under discussion was sequenced for a study of blood T cells in healthy people across ages (dated by TCRdb to the mid-2010s). Describing the broader study: Template switching captured roughly one uniquely barcoded TCR beta cDNA molecule per two T cells in model experiments. Two additional independent replicas of 1 million unique cDNA reads from the same blood draw were analyzed for two donors (one aged 18 to 29 and one aged 80 or older). Age-related changes in TCR beta repertoire diversity were measured in the study by deep sequencing normalized with unique cDNA molecular identifiers. To avoid experimental bias, donors of different ages were spread randomly across the sequencing lanes. Four age groups were formed from the donors: young (average approximately 15 years), middle-aged (approximately 40), aged (about 62) and long-lived (about 80).

Donors were 35 to 40 systemically healthy Caucasian individuals from Russia aged about 6 to 100 years. Each donor gave 8 to 10 milliliters of peripheral blood, drawn into EDTA-treated Vacutainer tubes. Ficoll-Paque density-gradient centrifugation was used to isolate PBMCs, with at least 6.5 million per sample. Trizol reagent was used to extract total RNA from PBMCs, with at least 6 micrograms per sample. Naive CD45RAhigh/CD27high T cell percentages were measured by flow cytometry on a PBMC aliquot from every donor. There are 14 amino acids in the CDR3, from cysteine to phenylalanine inclusive. Of all the DNA, just the CDR3 is kept, 42 bases in frame from base 1. The V end gives up 5 bases and the J end 5 bases, leaving 6 bases in the junction not matched to a gene. To prepare the library, 5' RACE was applied. Sequencing was carried out with an Illumina HiSeq 2500. The second PCR ran for about 6 to 11 cycles and used a J-beta primer mix along with a sample-barcoded 5' primer. Each TCR beta cDNA molecule received a unique molecular identifier from a template-switch 5' adaptor carrying 12 random nucleotides. Each sample yielded at least 3 million CDR3-containing paired-end reads. First-strand cDNA synthesis was performed from all RNA using the Mint cDNA synthesis kit, with priming by a TRBC-specific oligonucleotide. All cDNA was treated with uracil-DNA glycosylase and then went through a first 18-cycle PCR with the universal primers M1SS and BC2_uni_R. The authors' analysis ran thus. For normalization, 1 million high-quality reads, each with a distinct molecular identifier, were randomly selected from each sample. Reads with shared molecular identifiers were discarded instead of being binned into consensus sequences. CDR3 identification, clonotype clustering and error correction used MiTCR with a Q25 quality threshold and the strictest error-elimination algorithm. A nonparametric unseen species model using Euler transformation provided a lower-bound estimate of total TCR beta diversity. TCRdb ran its own pipeline on the public reads, namely fastp trimming at Q25 and MiXCR clone calling, and kept in-frame beta chains. Rows matching on CDR3 protein sequence are summarized as one entry with the most common DNA and genes. TCRdb, not the authors, supplied the V and J calls. The sample table records around 1.7 million distinct CDR3 sequences; under 30% of these occur just once. The top ten hold around 7.7% of the sample.

Results the study describes overall, beyond this receptor: Total diversity estimates from one million sequenced T cells were considered lower bounds and underestimates. Observed TCR beta diversity per million T cells fell roughly linearly with age, and a significant reduction was already apparent by age roughly 40. Observed TCR beta diversity correlated strongly with the percentage of naive T cells measured by flow cytometry. Because profiling used bulk unsorted PBMCs, naive and antigen-experienced compartments could not be compared conclusively. The CMV infection status of donors was not known, potentially confounding age-related changes in expanded clonotypes. Compared with the aged group, more naive CD4+ T cells, fewer expanded clones and increased TCR diversity were shown by the long-lived group, suggesting age selection.

Only a few counts were recorded for this clonotype. There is no known antigen for this receptor. No base-level quality is on record; no much larger clone is a single base apart. This TCR came from a woman aged 25 to 39 in good health. The sequencing input was blood. The sequence is built from TRBV12-3 or TRBV12-4 and TRBJ1-2; a stretch of 9 junction bases matches TRBD1. The nucleotide sequence reads TGTGCCAGCAGTCGGGACAGGGACCTATATGGCTACACCTTC. It translates to CASSRDRDLYGYTF.